The present TCR beta chain was sequenced within a study of T cell changes during pregnancy in multiple sclerosis (dated by TCRdb to 2018 to 2020). Broadly, across the study: The study examined how the T cell repertoire changed over the course of pregnancy in women with multiple sclerosis.

The protocol used for the library was the immunoSEQ multiplex PCR assay. The immuneACCESS repertoire file appears here via TCRdb, limited to in-frame rearrangements. These files lack a portion of the clones; in checked studies, under half of the deficit traces to unresolved V genes, and the cause of the others is not known. Here the sample has 45,000 to 55,000 clones; approximately 92% occur a single time. Jointly, the top ten make up more than 0.85% of the sample. This clone was picked up one time. Its antigen is currently not known. There are no base qualities to consult, and no much larger clone falls within one base. Including the terminal cysteine and phenylalanine, the CDR3 comprises 15 residues. Only CDR3 DNA is held: 45 bases, read in frame from base 1. The germline V gene supplies CDR1 SGDLS and CDR2 YYNGEE. Trimming costs V 0 bases and J 0 bases, and their ends lie 4 bases apart.

The TCR originated in a female donor with multiple sclerosis, enrolled in a pregnancy study. Sequenced here: peripheral blood, sampled after pregnancy. The rearrangement joined TRBV9 to TRBJ2-6; a confident D gene designation cannot be given. The CDR3 loop reads CASSVVGSGANVLTF. The nucleotide sequence reads TGTGCCAGCAGCGTAGTCGGCTCTGGGGCCAACGTCCTGACTTTC.